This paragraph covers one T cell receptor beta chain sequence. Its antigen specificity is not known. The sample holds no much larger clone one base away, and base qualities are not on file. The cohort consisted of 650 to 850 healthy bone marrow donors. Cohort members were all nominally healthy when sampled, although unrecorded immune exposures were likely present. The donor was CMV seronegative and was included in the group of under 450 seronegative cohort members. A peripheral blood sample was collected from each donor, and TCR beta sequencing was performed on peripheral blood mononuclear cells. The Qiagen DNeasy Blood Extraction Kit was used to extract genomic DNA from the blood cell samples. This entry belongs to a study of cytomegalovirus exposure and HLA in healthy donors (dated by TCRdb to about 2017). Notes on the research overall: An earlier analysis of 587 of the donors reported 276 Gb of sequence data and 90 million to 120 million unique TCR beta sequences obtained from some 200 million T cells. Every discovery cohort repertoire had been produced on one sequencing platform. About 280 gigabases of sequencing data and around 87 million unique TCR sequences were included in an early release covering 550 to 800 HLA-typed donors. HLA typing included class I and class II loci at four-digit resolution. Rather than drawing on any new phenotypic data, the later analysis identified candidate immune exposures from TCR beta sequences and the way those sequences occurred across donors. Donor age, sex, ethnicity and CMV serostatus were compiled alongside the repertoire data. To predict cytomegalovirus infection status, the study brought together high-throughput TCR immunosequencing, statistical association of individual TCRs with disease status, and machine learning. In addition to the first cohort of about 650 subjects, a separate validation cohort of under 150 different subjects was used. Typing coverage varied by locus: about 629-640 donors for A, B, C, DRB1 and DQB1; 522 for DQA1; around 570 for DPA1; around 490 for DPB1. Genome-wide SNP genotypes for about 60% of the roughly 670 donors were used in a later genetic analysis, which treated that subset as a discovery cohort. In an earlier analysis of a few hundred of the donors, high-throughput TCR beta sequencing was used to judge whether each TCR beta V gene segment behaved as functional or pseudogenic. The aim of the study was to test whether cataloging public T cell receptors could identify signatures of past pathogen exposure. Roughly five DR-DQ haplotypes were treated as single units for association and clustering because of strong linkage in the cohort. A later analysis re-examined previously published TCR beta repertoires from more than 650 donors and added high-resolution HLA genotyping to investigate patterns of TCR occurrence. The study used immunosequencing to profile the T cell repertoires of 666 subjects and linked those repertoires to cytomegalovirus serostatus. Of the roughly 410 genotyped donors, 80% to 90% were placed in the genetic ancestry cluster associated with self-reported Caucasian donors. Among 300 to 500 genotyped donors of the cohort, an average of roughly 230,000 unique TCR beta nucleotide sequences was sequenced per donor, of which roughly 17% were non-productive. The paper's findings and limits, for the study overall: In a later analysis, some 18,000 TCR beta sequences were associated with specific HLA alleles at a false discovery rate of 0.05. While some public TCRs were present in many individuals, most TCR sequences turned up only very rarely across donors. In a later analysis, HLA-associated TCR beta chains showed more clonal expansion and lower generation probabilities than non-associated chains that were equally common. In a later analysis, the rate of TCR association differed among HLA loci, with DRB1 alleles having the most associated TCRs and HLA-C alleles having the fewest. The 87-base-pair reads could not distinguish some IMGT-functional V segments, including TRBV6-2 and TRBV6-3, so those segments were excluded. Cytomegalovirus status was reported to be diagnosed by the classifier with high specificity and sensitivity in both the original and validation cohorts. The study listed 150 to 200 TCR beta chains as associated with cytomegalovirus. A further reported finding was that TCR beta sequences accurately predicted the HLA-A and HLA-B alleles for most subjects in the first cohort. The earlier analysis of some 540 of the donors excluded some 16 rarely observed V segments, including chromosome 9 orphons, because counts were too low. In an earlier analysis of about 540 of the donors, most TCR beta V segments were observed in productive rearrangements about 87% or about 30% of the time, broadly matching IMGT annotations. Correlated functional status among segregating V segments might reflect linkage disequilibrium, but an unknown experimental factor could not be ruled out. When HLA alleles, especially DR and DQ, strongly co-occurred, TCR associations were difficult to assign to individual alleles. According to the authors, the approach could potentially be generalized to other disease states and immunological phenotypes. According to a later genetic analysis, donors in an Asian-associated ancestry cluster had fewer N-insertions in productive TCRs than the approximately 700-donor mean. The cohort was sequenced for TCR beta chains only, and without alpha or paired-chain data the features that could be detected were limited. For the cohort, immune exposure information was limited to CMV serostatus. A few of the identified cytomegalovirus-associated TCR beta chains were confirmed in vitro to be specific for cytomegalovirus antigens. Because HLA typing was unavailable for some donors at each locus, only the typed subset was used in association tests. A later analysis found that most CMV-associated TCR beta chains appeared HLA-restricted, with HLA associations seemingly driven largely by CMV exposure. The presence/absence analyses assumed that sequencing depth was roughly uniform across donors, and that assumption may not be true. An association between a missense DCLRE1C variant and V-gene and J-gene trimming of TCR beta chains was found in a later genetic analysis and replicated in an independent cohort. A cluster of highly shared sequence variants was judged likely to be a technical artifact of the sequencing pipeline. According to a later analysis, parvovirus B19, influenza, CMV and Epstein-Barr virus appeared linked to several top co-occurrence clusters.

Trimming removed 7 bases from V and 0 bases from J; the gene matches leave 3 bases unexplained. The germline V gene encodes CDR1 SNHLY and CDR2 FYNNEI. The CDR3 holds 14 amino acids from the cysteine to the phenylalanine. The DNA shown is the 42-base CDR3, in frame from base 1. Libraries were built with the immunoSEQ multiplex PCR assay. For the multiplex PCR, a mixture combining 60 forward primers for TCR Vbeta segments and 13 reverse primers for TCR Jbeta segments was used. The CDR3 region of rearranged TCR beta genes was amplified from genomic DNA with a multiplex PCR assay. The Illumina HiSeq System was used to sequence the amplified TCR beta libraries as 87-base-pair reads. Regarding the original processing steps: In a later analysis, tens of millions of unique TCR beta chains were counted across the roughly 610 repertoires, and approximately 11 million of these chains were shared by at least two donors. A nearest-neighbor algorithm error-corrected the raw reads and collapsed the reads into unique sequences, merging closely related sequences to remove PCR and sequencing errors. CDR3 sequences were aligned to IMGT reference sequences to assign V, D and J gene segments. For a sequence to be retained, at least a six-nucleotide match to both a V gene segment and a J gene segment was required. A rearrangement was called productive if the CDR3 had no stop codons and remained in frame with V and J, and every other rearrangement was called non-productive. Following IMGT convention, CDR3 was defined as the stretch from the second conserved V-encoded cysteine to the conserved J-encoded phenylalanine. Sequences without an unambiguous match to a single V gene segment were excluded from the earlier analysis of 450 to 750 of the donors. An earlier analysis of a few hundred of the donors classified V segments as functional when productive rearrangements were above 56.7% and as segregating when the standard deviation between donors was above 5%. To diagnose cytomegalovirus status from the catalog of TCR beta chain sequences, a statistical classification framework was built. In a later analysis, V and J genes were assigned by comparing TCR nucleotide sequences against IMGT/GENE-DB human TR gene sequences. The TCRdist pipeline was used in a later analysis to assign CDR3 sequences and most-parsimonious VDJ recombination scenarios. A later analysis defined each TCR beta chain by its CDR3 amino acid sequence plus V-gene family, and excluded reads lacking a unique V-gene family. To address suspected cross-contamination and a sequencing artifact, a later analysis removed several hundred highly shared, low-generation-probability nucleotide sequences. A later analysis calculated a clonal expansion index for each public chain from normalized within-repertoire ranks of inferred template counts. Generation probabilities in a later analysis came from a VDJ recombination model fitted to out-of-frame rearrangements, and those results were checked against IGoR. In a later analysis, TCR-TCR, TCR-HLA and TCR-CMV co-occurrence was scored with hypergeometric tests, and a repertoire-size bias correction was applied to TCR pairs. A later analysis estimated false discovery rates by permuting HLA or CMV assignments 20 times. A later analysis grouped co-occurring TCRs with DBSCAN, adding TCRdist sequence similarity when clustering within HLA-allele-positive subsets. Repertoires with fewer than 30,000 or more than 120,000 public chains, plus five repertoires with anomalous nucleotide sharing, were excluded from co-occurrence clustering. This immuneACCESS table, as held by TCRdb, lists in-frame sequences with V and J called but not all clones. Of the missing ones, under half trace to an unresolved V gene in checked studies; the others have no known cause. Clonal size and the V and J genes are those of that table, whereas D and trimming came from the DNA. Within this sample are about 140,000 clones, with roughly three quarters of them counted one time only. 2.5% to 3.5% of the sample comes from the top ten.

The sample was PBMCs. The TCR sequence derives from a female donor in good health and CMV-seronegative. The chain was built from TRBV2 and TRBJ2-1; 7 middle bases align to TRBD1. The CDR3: CASTRDSSYNEQFF. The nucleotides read TGTGCCAGCACCCGGGACAGCTCCTACAATGAGCAGTTCTTC.